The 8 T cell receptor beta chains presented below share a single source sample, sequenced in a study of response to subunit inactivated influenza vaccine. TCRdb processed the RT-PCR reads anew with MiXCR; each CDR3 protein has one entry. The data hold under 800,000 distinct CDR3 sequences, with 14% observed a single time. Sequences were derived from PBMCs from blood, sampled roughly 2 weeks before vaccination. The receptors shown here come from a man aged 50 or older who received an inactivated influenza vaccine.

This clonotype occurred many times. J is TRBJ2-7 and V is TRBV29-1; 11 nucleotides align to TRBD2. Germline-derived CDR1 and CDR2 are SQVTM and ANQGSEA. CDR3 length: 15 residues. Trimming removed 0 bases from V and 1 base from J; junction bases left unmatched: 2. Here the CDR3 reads CSVEDRLAGSYEQYF. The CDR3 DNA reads TGCAGCGTTGAAGATAGACTAGCGGGGTCCTACGAGCAGTACTTC.

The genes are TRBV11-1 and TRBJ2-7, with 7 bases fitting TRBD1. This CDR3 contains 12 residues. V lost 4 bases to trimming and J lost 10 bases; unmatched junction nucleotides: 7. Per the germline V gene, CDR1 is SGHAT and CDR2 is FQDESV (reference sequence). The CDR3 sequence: CASSSDRAPQYF. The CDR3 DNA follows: TGTGCCAGCAGCTCCGACAGGGCCCCCCAGTACTTC.

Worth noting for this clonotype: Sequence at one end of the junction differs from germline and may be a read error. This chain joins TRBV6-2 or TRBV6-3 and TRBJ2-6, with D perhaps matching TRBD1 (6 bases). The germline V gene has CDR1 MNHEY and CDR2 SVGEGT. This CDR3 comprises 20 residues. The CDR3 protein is CASGYSVQGTLVSGANVLTF. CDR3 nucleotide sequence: TGTGCCAGCGGTTACTCGGTCCAAGGGACACTAGTCTCTGGGGCCAACGTCCTGACTTTC.

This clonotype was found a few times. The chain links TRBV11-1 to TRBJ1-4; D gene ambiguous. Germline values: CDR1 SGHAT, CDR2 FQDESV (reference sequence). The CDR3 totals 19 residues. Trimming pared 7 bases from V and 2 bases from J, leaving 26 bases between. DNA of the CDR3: TGTGCCAGCATATGGGCTTTCCCCGTGTCCGGAACGACTAATGAAAAACTGTTTTTT. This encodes CASIWAFPVSGTTNEKLFF. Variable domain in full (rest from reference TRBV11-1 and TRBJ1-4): EAEVAQSPRYKITEKSQAVAFWCDPISGHATLYWYRQILGQGPELLVQFQDESVVDDSQLPKDRFSAERLKGVDSTLKIQPAELGDSAMYLCASIWAFPVSGTTNEKLFFGSGTQLSVL.

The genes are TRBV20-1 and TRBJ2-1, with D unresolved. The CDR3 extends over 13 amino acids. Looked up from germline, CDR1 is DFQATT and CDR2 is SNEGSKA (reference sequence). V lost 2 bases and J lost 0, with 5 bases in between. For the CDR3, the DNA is TGCAGTGCTAGATTTGGCTCCTACAATGAGCAGTTCTTC. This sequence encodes CSARFGSYNEQFF.

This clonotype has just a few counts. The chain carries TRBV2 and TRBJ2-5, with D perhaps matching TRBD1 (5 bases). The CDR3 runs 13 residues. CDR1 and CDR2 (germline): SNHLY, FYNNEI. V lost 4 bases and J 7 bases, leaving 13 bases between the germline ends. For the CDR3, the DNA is TGTGCCAGCAGTGTAGGTGGTCAGGGGACCCAGTACTTC. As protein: CASSVGGQGTQYF.

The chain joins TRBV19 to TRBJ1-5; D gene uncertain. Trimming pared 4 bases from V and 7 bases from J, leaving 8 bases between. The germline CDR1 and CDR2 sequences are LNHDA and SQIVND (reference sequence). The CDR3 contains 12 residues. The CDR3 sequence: CASSTLSQPQHF. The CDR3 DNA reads TGTGCCAGTAGTACCTTAAGCCAGCCCCAGCATTTT.

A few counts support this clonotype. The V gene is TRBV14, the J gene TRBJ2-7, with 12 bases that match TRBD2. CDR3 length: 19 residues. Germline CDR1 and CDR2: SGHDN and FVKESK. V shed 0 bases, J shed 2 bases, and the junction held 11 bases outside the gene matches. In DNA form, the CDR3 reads TGTGCCAGCAGCCAAGAAGGGGTACTAGCGGGAGGCCTGGCCTACGAGCAGTACTTC. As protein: CASSQEGVLAGGLAYEQYF.